This record concerns one TCR beta chain sequence. What it recognizes is unknown. The data were obtained in a study of blood T cells in healthy people across ages. A sample-barcoded 5' primer and a J-beta primer mix were used in a second PCR of about 7 to 11 cycles. TCRdb called the 5' RACE reads again in MiXCR, with one record for every CDR3 protein. The sample shows more than 1,400,000 distinct CDR3 sequences, 42% of them seen only once. Study findings and constraints: Estimates based on one million T cells were treated as lower bounds. The fall in TCR beta diversity per million T cells was roughly linear with age.

Trimming stripped 0 bases from V and 13 bases from J, with 19 bases between. The CDR3 has 14 residues. CDR1 is GTSNPN and CDR2 is SVGIG in the germline V gene (reference sequence). This TCR was recovered from a woman aged 18 to 35 in good health. J is TRBJ2-4 and V is TRBV30; the D is unclear. Sample: blood. CDR3 amino acids: CAWSVGSASFEQYF. The DNA of the CDR3 is TGTGCCTGGAGTGTAGGCTCCGCTTCGTTTGAGCAGTACTTC.